The clone carrying this TCR beta chain is a singleton in its sample. Germline trimming cut 6 bases from V and 1 base from J; bases unmatched to any gene: 3. Germline V gives CDR1 MNHEY, CDR2 SMNVEV (reference sequence). The CDR3 is made up of 14 amino acids. These data come from a study of blood T cell repertoires in COVID-19. Profiling relied on immunoSEQ multiplex PCR, and the TCRdb table lists in-frame clones only, not all of them. The sample consists of around 370,000 clones, 90% of them appearing once. This sequence was found in a man between 18 and 35 years old with active or convalescent COVID-19. The sample comprised peripheral blood. The gene calls are TRBV27 and TRBJ1-5; 7 bases line up with TRBD1. CDR3 in amino acids: CASSRGGSNQPQHF. CDR3 DNA: TGTGCCAGCAGCCGAGGGGGCAGCAATCAGCCCCAGCATTTT.